These 27 T cell receptor beta chains were all obtained from the same sample, sequenced in a study of siplizumab effects on memory and regulatory T cells. Repertoires were generated with immunoSEQ multiplex PCR, while TCRdb's copy carries only in-frame clones and drops some. This sample has 95,000 to 100,000 clones, with about nine tenths found just once. The sample comprised non-Treg CD4+ T cells sorted from blood. These receptors were taken from a human donor in good health.

The chain has TRBV19 and TRBJ1-4; no clear D gene. Germline assignment: CDR1 LNHDA and CDR2 SQIVND (reference sequence). Trimming cost V 2 bases and J 2 bases, with 6 bases left between them. The CDR3 is made up of 14 amino acids. The CDR3 loop reads CASSIKQTNEKLFF. The CDR3 DNA sequence: TGTGCCAGTAGTATAAAACAGACTAATGAAAAACTGTTTTTT.

The chain combines TRBV11-3 with TRBJ2-2; 11 positions agree with TRBD2. V dropped 1 base and J dropped 3; count of bases not matched to a gene: 4. The CDR3 covers 17 residues. CDR1 and CDR2 from the germline V gene are SGHNT and YENEEA. The CDR3 nucleotides read TGTGCCAGCAGCTTAGGGGGACTAGCGGCTTACACCGGGGAGCTGTTTTTT. It encodes CASSLGGLAAYTGELFF.

This clone was seen just once. This chain connects TRBV6-5 to TRBJ2-7; 7 nucleotides line up with TRBD1. V shed 6 bases and J 5 bases; nucleotides not matched to a gene: 4. This CDR3 is built from 12 residues. The germline CDR1 and CDR2 sequences are MNHEY and SVGAGI. CDR3 in amino acids: CASSRTGNEQYF. The CDR3 coding sequence is TGTGCCAGCAGCAGGACAGGAAACGAGCAGTACTTC.

The chain couples TRBV28 to TRBJ2-4; D is perhaps TRBD2 (6 bases). The germline V gene encodes CDR1 MDHEN and CDR2 SYDVKM. V was clipped by 3 bases and J by 3 bases, with 9 bases between them. The CDR3 length is 14 residues. As DNA, the CDR3 is TGTGCCAGCAGTTTTATGGGGGGCAAAAACATTCAGTACTTC. It specifies CASSFMGGKNIQYF.

The V gene is TRBV11-2, the J gene TRBJ2-7; D is possibly TRBD2 (7 bases). Trimming took off 3 bases at V and 3 bases at J, with 15 bases between the two ends. Germline V lookup: CDR1 SGHAT, CDR2 FQNNGV. CDR3 size: 15 residues. CDR3 loop: CASSLLRGGDYEQYF. The CDR3 DNA sequence: TGTGCCAGCAGCTTGCTGAGGGGGGGTGACTACGAGCAGTACTTC.

The CDR3 sequence is CASSEGTTDTQYF. CDR3 nucleotides: TGCGCCAGCAGCGAGGGGACCACAGATACGCAGTATTTT. The chain has TRBV5-1 and TRBJ2-3; perhaps D is TRBD1 or TRBD2 (5 bases each). There are 13 residues in the CDR3. CDR1 is SGHRS and CDR2 is YFSETQ in the germline V gene. V was trimmed by 4 bases and J by 2 bases, leaving 8 bases between them. Full variable domain (outside the CDR3, taken from reference TRBV5-1 and TRBJ2-3): KAGVTQTPRYLIKTRGQQVTLSCSPISGHRSVSWYQQTPGQGLQFLFEYFSETQRNKGNFPGRFSGRQFSNSRSEMNVSTLELGDSALYLCASSEGTTDTQYFGPGTRLTVL.

The chain joins TRBV28 to TRBJ1-2; D is possibly TRBD1 (5 bases). Germline assignment: CDR1 MDHEN and CDR2 SYDVKM. Trimming stripped 5 bases from V and 4 bases from J, with 17 bases between. This CDR3 is built from 15 residues. The DNA for the CDR3 is TGTGCCAGCAGTACATTACCGGGACGGCCCTATGGCTACACCTTC. Its protein product is CASSTLPGRPYGYTF.

The chain is built from TRBV29-1 and TRBJ2-6; tentatively, D is TRBD2 (6 bases). Between the trimmed V and J ends, which lost 4 bases and 2 bases, there was a span of 9 bases. Germline loops: CDR1 SQVTM, CDR2 ANQGSEA. The CDR3 consists of 14 residues. The CDR3 protein is CSVVEGPGANVLTF. CDR3 DNA sequence: TGCAGCGTTGTGGAGGGACCTGGGGCCAACGTCCTGACTTTC. The complete variable domain, with remaining parts taken from reference TRBV29-1 and TRBJ2-6, reads SAVISQKPSRDICQRGTSLTIQCQVDSQVTMMFWYRQQPGQSLTLIATANQGSEATYESGFVIDKFPISRPNLTFSTLTVSNMSPEDSSIYLCSVVEGPGANVLTFGAGSRLTVL.

This clone showed up just once. This chain links TRBV28 with TRBJ1-1; 10 nucleotides align to TRBD1. Trimming at V came to 8 bases and at J to 2 bases, leaving 8 bases not matched to a gene. Germline CDR1 is MDHEN and CDR2 is SYDVKM. The CDR3 has 15 residues. The CDR3 sequence: CASYPDRGRNTEAFF. The CDR3 DNA is TGTGCCAGCTACCCCGACAGGGGGCGAAACACTGAAGCTTTCTTT.

The chain couples TRBV29-1 to TRBJ1-3, with 11 bases matching TRBD1. CDR3 size: 15 residues. V shed 6 bases, J shed 2 bases, and the junction held 6 bases outside the gene matches. CDR1 and CDR2 from the germline V gene are SQVTM and ANQGSEA. CDR3 residues: CSVARTGGAGNTIYF. CDR3 in DNA: TGCAGCGTGGCCAGGACAGGGGGCGCTGGAAACACCATATATTTT. Full variable domain (outside the CDR3, taken from reference TRBV29-1 and TRBJ1-3): SAVISQKPSRDICQRGTSLTIQCQVDSQVTMMFWYRQQPGQSLTLIATANQGSEATYESGFVIDKFPISRPNLTFSTLTVSNMSPEDSSIYLCSVARTGGAGNTIYFGEGSWLTVV.

The chain carries TRBV18 and TRBJ2-5; 10 bases line up with TRBD2. CDR3 size: 17 residues. Trimming took 0 bases from V and 5 from J; bases not matched to a gene: 9. Germline assignment: CDR1 KGHSH and CDR2 LQKENI. The CDR3 coding sequence is TGTGCCAGCTCACCACCCGGGGTAGCGGGAGGAGGCGAGACCCAGTACTTC. This sequence encodes CASSPPGVAGGGETQYF.

The chain has TRBV18 and TRBJ2-5; weak D call: TRBD2 (6 bases). This CDR3 region has 13 residues. Germline V lookup: CDR1 KGHSH, CDR2 LQKENI. Trimming took off 6 bases at V and 4 bases at J, with 12 bases between the two ends. The CDR3 DNA is TGTGCCAGCTCCAAATCGGGGGTAGAGACCCAGTACTTC. It codes for CASSKSGVETQYF.

The chain has TRBV7-3 and TRBJ2-2; TRBD2 matches at 9 bases. The V gene's germline CDR1 is SGHTA and CDR2 FQGTGA. Trimming took 5 bases from V and 3 from J; bases not matched to a gene: 16. The CDR3 runs to 19 residues. CDR3: CASSPHRRLAGKYTGELFF. The CDR3 DNA reads as TGTGCCAGCAGCCCACATCGGCGGCTAGCGGGGAAGTACACCGGGGAGCTGTTTTTT.

Comment on this clone: An end of the junction does not agree with germline; a read error may underlie this. The chain has TRBV7-7 and TRBJ2-7, with 9 bases matching TRBD2. Germline CDR1 reads SSHAT; CDR2 reads FNYEAQ (reference sequence). The CDR3 length is 15 residues. The CDR3 spells CASSLAQAGGHEQYF. The CDR3 DNA sequence: TGTGCTAGCAGCTTAGCGCAGGCGGGAGGGCACGAGCAGTACTTC.

This clone has a single count. The chain employs TRBV28 and TRBJ2-5, with 9 bases identical to TRBD2. Germline values: CDR1 MDHEN, CDR2 SYDVKM. The V segment lost 5 bases and the J segment 5 bases; nucleotides outside the gene matches: 9. The CDR3 consists of 15 residues. CDR3 region: CASSTAGGPVETQYF. The CDR3 region has the DNA TGTGCCAGCAGTACGGCGGGAGGGCCGGTGGAGACCCAGTACTTC.

This rearrangement joins TRBV11-3 to TRBJ2-1, with D hard to call. The V and J ends lost 6 bases and 6 bases respectively, with 21 bases between them. The CDR3 has 16 amino acids. CDR1 SGHNT and CDR2 YENEEA come from the germline V gene. The CDR3 loop reads CASSHSWSPLGNEQFF. As DNA, the CDR3 is TGTGCCAGCAGTCATAGCTGGTCCCCACTTGGCAATGAGCAGTTCTTC.

The genes are TRBV7-9 and TRBJ2-2, with 10 nucleotides matching TRBD2. Germline CDR1 SEHNR, CDR2 FQNEAQ (reference sequence). V was clipped by 6 bases and J by 0 bases; unmatched bases: 4. The CDR3 runs 16 residues. The CDR3 here is CASRGTSVSNTGELFF. CDR3 nucleotides: TGTGCCAGCAGGGGGACTAGCGTATCGAACACCGGGGAGCTGTTTTTT. The complete variable domain, with remaining parts taken from reference TRBV7-9 and TRBJ2-2, reads DTGVSQNPRHKITKRGQNVTFRCDPISEHNRLYWYRQTLGQGPEFLTYFQNEAQLEKSRLLSDRFSAERPKGSFSTLEIQRTEQGDSAMYLCASRGTSVSNTGELFFGEGSRLTVL.

This chain connects TRBV28 to TRBJ1-6; D is unresolved. The CDR3 totals 14 residues. Germline CDR1 is MDHEN and CDR2 is SYDVKM. Trimming left V 5 bases short and J 10 bases short, with 15 bases between. CDR3 sequence: CASSLKLRESPLHF. The CDR3 DNA is TGTGCCAGCAGTCTCAAGTTGAGGGAATCACCCCTCCACTTT.

This clone came up a few times. CDR3 DNA sequence: TGTGCCAGCAGTGACTCGACATTGGGGACCCCTGGGGATCAGCCCCAGCATTTT. Translating it yields CASSDSTLGTPGDQPQHF. V is TRBV6-4 and J is TRBJ1-5; tentatively, D is TRBD1 (5 bases). Germline V gene sequence: CDR1 MRHNA, CDR2 SNTAGT. The CDR3 has 18 residues. V was shortened by 0 bases and J by 5 bases, with 20 bases between the two germline ends.

The chain has TRBV4-1 and TRBJ2-2, with 7 bases aligning to TRBD1. Per the germline V gene, CDR1 is MGHRA and CDR2 is YSYEKL. Losses at the gene ends were 2 bases for V and 3 bases for J; bases not matched to a gene: 3. The CDR3 extends over 15 amino acids. DNA of the CDR3: TGCGCCAGCAGCCAAACAGGGGCCCACACCGGGGAGCTGTTTTTT. It is translated as CASSQTGAHTGELFF.

About this clone itself: Additional DNA sequences in this sample encode the identical CDR3. The chain joins TRBV6-1 to TRBJ1-2; maybe TRBD1 (5 bases). The ends were cut back, 1 base at V and 5 bases at J, with 11 bases in the middle. CDR1 MNHNS and CDR2 SASEGT come from the germline V gene. The CDR3 spans 14 residues. The CDR3 reads CASSEVLGGYGYTF. CDR3 nucleotide sequence: TGTGCCAGCAGTGAAGTACTCGGGGGATATGGCTACACCTTC.

The rearrangement uses TRBV6-6 and TRBJ1-5, with 9 nucleotides matching TRBD1. With V trimmed by 4 bases and J by 6 bases, 10 bases remained unmatched. Germline V CDR1 and CDR2: MNHNY, SVGAGI (reference sequence). This CDR3 region has 16 residues. CDR3 protein: CASSSIHRGPGQPQHF. The CDR3 DNA sequence: TGTGCCAGCAGTTCCATTCACAGGGGGCCGGGTCAGCCCCAGCATTTT.

The chain has TRBV18 and TRBJ1-6; no definite D call. This CDR3 is built from 15 residues. The germline gives CDR1 KGHSH, CDR2 LQKENI. V gave up 3 bases and J gave up 6 bases, with 12 bases separating them. The CDR3 region has the DNA TGTGCCAGCTCACCGGGAGGCCGGTTTAATTCACCCCTCCACTTT. Amino acid sequence: CASSPGGRFNSPLHF.

The chain couples TRBV5-1 to TRBJ2-3; 12 nucleotides agree with TRBD2. CDR1 SGHRS and CDR2 YFSETQ come from the germline V gene. This CDR3 spans 15 amino acids. V was clipped by 4 bases and J by 3 bases; unmatched bases: 3. The CDR3 loop is CASSPGTSGTDTQYF. In nucleotides, the CDR3 is TGCGCCAGCAGCCCTGGGACTAGCGGGACAGATACGCAGTATTTT.

The V gene is TRBV5-4, the J gene TRBJ2-2, with 9 positions matching TRBD1. Germline CDR1 SGHNT, CDR2 YYREEE (reference sequence). The CDR3 contains 18 residues. After removal of 0 bases from V and 0 bases from J, the junction contained 6 bases not matched to a gene. CDR3 sequence: CASSLAYRGPPNTGELFF. The CDR3 DNA reads as TGTGCCAGCAGCTTGGCCTACAGGGGGCCTCCGAACACCGGGGAGCTGTTTTTT.

The chain has TRBV7-2 and TRBJ2-7; TRBD1 agrees at 7 bases. V shed 2 bases, J shed 2 bases, and the junction held 3 bases outside the gene matches. There are 14 residues in the CDR3. Germline V gene data show CDR1 as SGHTA and CDR2 as FQGNSA. In nucleotides, the CDR3 is TGTGCCAGCAGCTTATCTAGGGGGCCCTACGAGCAGTACTTC. Protein sequence: CASSLSRGPYEQYF.

The gene calls are TRBV28 and TRBJ1-2; D possibly corresponds to TRBD1 (6 bases). CDR1 is MDHEN, CDR2 SYDVKM, per germline. This CDR3 spans 13 amino acids. V dropped 3 bases and J dropped 8 bases, with 13 bases sitting between them. Written as DNA, the CDR3 is TGTGCCAGCAGTTTGGAACAGGGACGAGGCTACACCTTC. Translation: CASSLEQGRGYTF.